Presented here are 27 T cell receptor beta chains from one specimen sequenced in a study of blood T cell repertoires in COVID-19. The protocol was immunoSEQ multiplex PCR, while the TCRdb copy is restricted to in-frame clones and leaves out a portion. The repertoire holds 390,000 or so clones, with about 90% as singletons. The material sequenced was peripheral blood. These receptors all come from a man aged 18 to 30 with active or convalescent COVID-19.

The rearrangement links TRBV7-9 to TRBJ1-2; perhaps TRBD1 as D (5 bases). Germline loops: CDR1 SEHNR, CDR2 FQNEAQ (reference sequence). The V end was cut by 6 bases, the J end by 6 bases, with 17 bases between. This CDR3 is built from 14 residues. CDR3 bases: TGTGCCAGCAGAAAAATTACAGGTGGGGATGGCTACACCTTC. Amino acid sequence: CASRKITGGDGYTF. The full variable domain, completed using reference TRBV7-9 and TRBJ1-2, is DTGVSQNPRHKITKRGQNVTFRCDPISEHNRLYWYRQTLGQGPEFLTYFQNEAQLEKSRLLSDRFSAERPKGSFSTLEIQRTEQGDSAMYLCASRKITGGDGYTFGSGTRLTVV.

The genes are TRBV9 and TRBJ1-1; 9 bases match TRBD1. The V segment lost 4 bases and the J segment 1 base; nucleotides outside the gene matches: 5. The CDR3 sequence is 15 residues long. CDR1 and CDR2 (germline): SGDLS, YYNGEE. CDR3 protein: CASSPRDRENTEAFF. The CDR3 DNA sequence: TGTGCCAGCAGCCCCCGGGACAGGGAGAACACTGAAGCTTTCTTT. Combining the CDR3 with reference TRBV9 and TRBJ1-1 gives the whole variable domain DSGVTQTPKHLITATGQRVTLRCSPRSGDLSVYWYQQSLDQGLQFLIQYYNGEERAKGNILERFSAQQFPDLHSELNLSSLELGDSALYFCASSPRDRENTEAFFGQGTRLTVV.

This clone occurred once. This sequence joins TRBV5-1 and TRBJ1-3; TRBD1 agrees at 7 bases. CDR1 and CDR2 (germline): SGHRS, YFSETQ. V was pared by 0 bases and J by 0 bases, with 6 bases of the junction left unmatched. The CDR3 extends over 17 amino acids. For the CDR3, the DNA is TGCGCCAGCAGCTTGGGGGGCAGGACAGGCTCTGGAAACACCATATATTTT. This codes for CASSLGGRTGSGNTIYF. Full variable domain (rest looked up from reference TRBV5-1 and TRBJ1-3): KAGVTQTPRYLIKTRGQQVTLSCSPISGHRSVSWYQQTPGQGLQFLFEYFSETQRNKGNFPGRFSGRQFSNSRSEMNVSTLELGDSALYLCASSLGGRTGSGNTIYFGEGSWLTVV.

The chain combines TRBV4-2 with TRBJ1-2; 7 nucleotides line up with TRBD1. The CDR3 totals 15 residues. The germline V gene has CDR1 LGHNA and CDR2 YNFKEQ. V dropped 3 bases and J dropped 4; count of bases not matched to a gene: 8. CDR3 coding DNA: TGTGCCAGCAGCCACCCCTTTAGACAGGGCTATGGCTACACCTTC. This gives the protein CASSHPFRQGYGYTF.

The chain joins TRBV12-1 to TRBJ2-3; the D segment call TRBD2 is taken from the table without a DNA check. TRBV12-1 is listed as a pseudogene. CDR3 length equals 15 residues. In DNA, the CDR3 is TGTGCCAGCAGCTTTGCACTAGCGGGCACAGATACGCAGTATTTT. Amino acid sequence: CASSFALAGTDTQYF.

This clone occurred once. This chain connects TRBV5-1 to TRBJ1-3; TRBD1 matches at 9 bases. V lost 3 bases, J lost 4 bases, and 5 bases stayed unmatched. Germline V gene data show CDR1 as SGHRS and CDR2 as YFSETQ. The CDR3 is 15 amino acids. CDR3 coding DNA: TGCGCCAGCAGCTCAGGGGACAGGGAAGGAAACACCATATATTTT. Encoded protein: CASSSGDREGNTIYF.

The chain uses TRBV30 and TRBJ1-5, with 9 bases lining up with TRBD1. The CDR3 spans 17 residues. Germline V lookup: CDR1 GTSNPN, CDR2 SVGIG (reference sequence). Losses at the gene ends were 3 bases for V and 0 bases for J; bases not matched to a gene: 9. DNA of the CDR3: TGTGCCTGGAGCCAAAGGACAGGGGATTATAGCAATCAGCCCCAGCATTTT. Translation: CAWSQRTGDYSNQPQHF.

This rearrangement joins TRBV7-2 to TRBJ1-1, with D hard to call. The CDR3 consists of 13 residues. Germline CDR1 reads SGHTA; CDR2 reads FQGNSA. Between the trimmed V and J ends, which lost 6 bases and 4 bases, there was a span of 12 bases. The CDR3 loop reads CASSSGLPTEAFF. CDR3 bases: TGTGCCAGCAGTTCGGGGTTACCCACTGAAGCTTTCTTT.

This chain joins TRBV5-4 and TRBJ2-5; 8 bases are a match to TRBD1. The CDR3 runs to 15 residues. From germline, CDR1 is SGHNT and CDR2 YYREEE (reference sequence). J gave up 5 bases and V 7 bases, and 13 bases lay outside the gene matches. CDR3 DNA sequence: TGTGCCAGCTACCCCTCAGGGGGCAGGTTGGAGACCCAGTACTTC. It is translated as CASYPSGGRLETQYF.

The genes are TRBV18 and TRBJ1-1; the D gene is possibly TRBD1 (5 bases). Per germline, CDR1 KGHSH and CDR2 LQKENI. The CDR3 extends over 13 amino acids. The V end lost 3 bases, the J end lost 5 bases, and 10 bases lay between the germline ends. The DNA of the CDR3 is TGTGCCAGCTCACCTGGGGCCAAGACTGAAGCTTTCTTT. This codes for CASSPGAKTEAFF. The whole variable domain, filled in from reference TRBV18 and TRBJ1-1, reads NAGVMQNPRHLVRRRGQEARLRCSPMKGHSHVYWYRQLPEEGLKFMVYLQKENIIDESGMPKERFSAEFPKEGPSILRIQQVVRGDSAAYFCASSPGAKTEAFFGQGTRLTVV.

V is TRBV28 and J is TRBJ1-4; 9 bases are a match to TRBD1. The CDR3 has 13 residues. Germline values: CDR1 MDHEN, CDR2 SYDVKM. The J segment lost 8 bases and the V segment lost 6 bases, leaving 4 bases of the junction unmatched. This CDR3 is CASRTGGGEKLFF. The CDR3 DNA follows: TGTGCCAGCAGGACAGGGGGAGGCGAAAAACTGTTTTTT.

The chain carries TRBV27 and TRBJ1-3; no clear D. V lost 5 bases to trimming and J lost 0 bases, with 8 bases between them. The CDR3 runs 14 residues. Per the germline V gene, CDR1 is MNHEY and CDR2 is SMNVEV (reference sequence). CDR3 region: CASSKGSSGNTIYF. Here the CDR3 DNA reads TGTGCCAGCAGTAAAGGGAGCTCTGGAAACACCATATATTTT.

As regards this clone: This sample includes further DNA sequences coding for the same CDR3. The chain uses TRBV18 and TRBJ1-1; D gene ambiguous. Germline CDR1 is KGHSH and CDR2 is LQKENI. The CDR3 contains 13 residues. Deletions cut 6 bases from V and 4 bases from J, with 12 bases between. CDR3 protein: CASSLRGGTEAFF. The CDR3 nucleotides are TGTGCCAGCTCCCTTCGGGGTGGCACTGAAGCTTTCTTT.

This chain connects TRBV19 to TRBJ2-1; 11 positions match TRBD1. The CDR3 length is 16 residues. CDR1 and CDR2 (germline): LNHDA, SQIVND (reference sequence). J lost 8 bases, V lost 3 bases, and 9 bases had no gene match. CDR3 nucleotide sequence: TGTGCCAGTAGTATCCCGGGGACAGGGGGACGCGATGAGCAGTTCTTC. Encoded protein: CASSIPGTGGRDEQFF.

The rearrangement joins TRBV12-3 or TRBV12-4 to TRBJ1-2; D uncertain. Trimming left V 6 bases short and J 8 bases short, with 10 bases between. This CDR3 spans 11 amino acids. Here the CDR3 reads CASSRKEGYTF. CDR3 DNA: TGTGCCAGCAGCAGGAAGGAAGGCTACACCTTC.

The CDR3 region is CASSGSLNTEAFF. The CDR3 DNA is TGTGCCAGCTCCGGGTCCCTGAACACTGAAGCTTTCTTT. This chain links TRBV6-5 with TRBJ1-1; D is unclear. The V end lost 8 bases, the J end lost 0 bases, and 10 bases lay between the germline ends. Per germline, CDR1 MNHEY and CDR2 SVGAGI. The CDR3 is 13 amino acids.

The rearrangement links TRBV18 to TRBJ1-2, with a weak D call TRBD1 (6 bases). Germline V lookup: CDR1 KGHSH, CDR2 LQKENI. The CDR3 length is 14 residues. The V end lost 2 bases, the J end lost 0 bases, and 7 bases lay between the germline ends. CDR3 nucleotide sequence: TGTGCCAGCTCACCAGACAGGACTAACTATGGCTACACCTTC. The encoded protein is CASSPDRTNYGYTF.

The V gene is TRBV6-5, the J gene TRBJ2-1; D might be TRBD1 (5 bases). Looked up from germline, CDR1 is MNHEY and CDR2 is SVGAGI. This CDR3 has 15 residues. The V gene lost 2 bases and the J gene lost 7 bases, with 15 bases spanning the gap. Written as DNA, the CDR3 is TGTGCCAGCAGTTACAGGGGCGACTTGAGGAATGAGCAGTTCTTC. This gives the protein CASSYRGDLRNEQFF.

The chain joins TRBV30 to TRBJ2-2; D is unresolved. Trimming pared 4 bases from V and 4 bases from J, leaving 7 bases between. From germline, CDR1 is GTSNPN and CDR2 SVGIG (reference sequence). The CDR3 sequence is 12 residues long. The CDR3 region has the DNA TGTGCCTGGAAAGGCGGCACCGGGGAGCTGTTTTTT. This codes for CAWKGGTGELFF.

The gene calls are TRBV5-1 and TRBJ1-1, with no clear D. This CDR3 comprises 14 residues. Germline-derived CDR1 and CDR2 are SGHRS and YFSETQ. The V gene lost 2 bases and the J gene lost 2 bases, with 10 bases spanning the gap. The CDR3 spells CASSFAAVNTEAFF. The CDR3 coding sequence is TGCGCCAGCAGCTTTGCGGCAGTCAACACTGAAGCTTTCTTT.

V usage is TRBV9 and J usage is TRBJ1-5; 8 bases line up with TRBD1. Germline V gene data show CDR1 as SGDLS and CDR2 as YYNGEE. Losses at the gene ends were 3 bases for V and 0 bases for J; bases not matched to a gene: 2. The CDR3 spans 15 residues. The CDR3 sequence is CASSETGVSNQPQHF. The CDR3 region has the DNA TGTGCCAGCAGCGAGACAGGGGTTAGCAATCAGCCCCAGCATTTT. Variable domain in full (rest from reference TRBV9 and TRBJ1-5): DSGVTQTPKHLITATGQRVTLRCSPRSGDLSVYWYQQSLDQGLQFLIQYYNGEERAKGNILERFSAQQFPDLHSELNLSSLELGDSALYFCASSETGVSNQPQHFGDGTRLSIL.

The chain combines TRBV7-8 with TRBJ2-7; 10 positions match TRBD1. This CDR3 has 15 amino acids. V gave up 6 bases and J gave up 4 bases; unmatched junction bases: 9. Germline lookup yields CDR1 SGHVS and CDR2 FQNEAQ. The CDR3 bases are TGTGCCAGCAGTCGGAGACAGGGGGCGATGTACGAGCAGTACTTC. Protein: CASSRRQGAMYEQYF.

V usage is TRBV5-4 and J usage is TRBJ2-1; 7 bases are shared with TRBD1. The CDR3 is 15 residues long. Trimming at V came to 1 base and at J to 1 base, leaving 2 bases not matched to a gene. Germline assignment: CDR1 SGHNT and CDR2 YYREEE (reference sequence). The CDR3 DNA is TGTGCCAGCAGCTTGCTCAGGGGGTCCTACAATGAGCAGTTCTTC. Amino acids: CASSLLRGSYNEQFF.

The gene calls are TRBV4-3 and TRBJ2-3; TRBD2 agrees at 7 bases. This CDR3 contains 18 residues. Germline V CDR1 and CDR2: LGHNA, YSLEER. The V gene end was trimmed by 1 base and the J gene end by 0 bases; junction bases not matched to a gene: 10. The CDR3 nucleotides are TGCGCCAGCAGCCAAGGGGCTAGCGGATCCTCTAGCACAGATACGCAGTATTTT. It translates to CASSQGASGSSSTDTQYF.

V is TRBV2 and J is TRBJ2-7; D may be TRBD1 (5 bases). Per germline, CDR1 SNHLY and CDR2 FYNNEI. The V end lost 5 bases, the J end lost 4 bases, and 18 bases lay between the germline ends. The CDR3 covers 15 residues. Written as DNA, the CDR3 is TGTGCCAGCAGTAAAAGGGCCCAGGGTTGGTACGAGCAGTACTTC. This encodes CASSKRAQGWYEQYF.

V usage is TRBV7-6 and J usage is TRBJ2-1; 8 bases map to TRBD1. The CDR3 contains 16 residues. The V gene's germline CDR1 is SGHVS and CDR2 FNYEAQ. The trim removed 4 bases at V and 7 bases at J, leaving 12 bases unmatched. CDR3 amino acids: CASSYGQGFISNEQFF. In DNA, the CDR3 is TGTGCCAGCAGCTACGGACAGGGCTTCATTTCGAATGAGCAGTTCTTC.

CDR3 nucleotides: TGTGCCAGCAGCCCCGGGACAGCCTCGACCCAGTACTTC. This codes for CASSPGTASTQYF. V gene TRBV28 combines with J gene TRBJ2-5; TRBD1 agrees at 7 bases. This CDR3 has 13 residues. The junction had 8 bases not matched to a gene; V was cut back by 6 bases and J by 7 bases. The germline CDR1 and CDR2 sequences are MDHEN and SYDVKM.